This passage covers 8 T cell receptor beta chains from one sample sequenced in a study of radiation and T cells in renal cell carcinoma. As to time point: blood 2 weeks post-SBRT. Treatment indicated: 15 Gy SBRT to primary tumor, nephrectomy 4 weeks later. Sequencing used immunoSEQ multiplex PCR; TCRdb keeps in-frame clones, though not all of them. The profile shows roughly 130,000 clones, approximately 78% of them singletons. The source material was blood, sampled from a patient whose treatment included radiotherapy and nephrectomy. These receptors were taken from a woman in her fifties or sixties with renal cell carcinoma.

V gene TRBV19 combines with J gene TRBJ1-1; no clear D. Per germline, CDR1 LNHDA and CDR2 SQIVND (reference sequence). There are 17 residues in the CDR3. The V gene lost 1 base and the J gene lost 5 bases, with 20 bases spanning the gap. The CDR3 loop is CASSIGYSRSGITEAFF. The CDR3 nucleotides are TGTGCCAGTAGTATAGGATACTCTCGGTCGGGAATAACTGAAGCTTTCTTT.

The V and J genes are TRBV7-2 and TRBJ2-5; 9 nucleotides match TRBD2. The CDR3 has 14 residues. Germline CDR1 and CDR2: SGHTA and FQGNSA. After removal of 2 bases from V and 5 bases from J, the junction contained 3 bases not matched to a gene. CDR3 nucleotide sequence: TGTGCCAGCAGCTTACAAGCGGGAGGTGAGACCCAGTACTTC. Amino acids: CASSLQAGGETQYF.

V and J are TRBV5-1 and TRBJ1-1, with TRBD1 identical over 11 bases. From germline, CDR1 is SGHRS and CDR2 YFSETQ. V lost 4 bases to trimming and J lost 3 bases; unmatched junction nucleotides: 2. The CDR3 has 14 amino acids. For the CDR3, the DNA is TGCGCCAGCAGCCTGGACAGGGGGCACACTGAAGCTTTCTTT. Protein: CASSLDRGHTEAFF.

The chain uses TRBV7-2 and TRBJ1-3; 8 positions match TRBD1. V lost 5 bases to trimming and J lost 0 bases; unmatched junction nucleotides: 6. The germline CDR1 and CDR2 sequences are SGHTA and FQGNSA. CDR3 length: 16 residues. The CDR3, as DNA: TGTGCCAGCAGCCCAAGACAGGGGAACTCTGGAAACACCATATATTTT. Its protein is CASSPRQGNSGNTIYF.

In its sample, this clone was seen a few times. V is TRBV19 and J is TRBJ1-1, with D possibly matching TRBD1 (6 bases). Germline CDR1 LNHDA, CDR2 SQIVND (reference sequence). Trimming stripped 5 bases from V and 5 bases from J, with 9 bases between. The length of the CDR3 is 12 residues. In DNA, the CDR3 is TGTGCCAGTAGTCAGGGGTGGACTGAAGCTTTCTTT. This codes for CASSQGWTEAFF. Complete variable domain (other parts from reference TRBV19 and TRBJ1-1): DGGITQSPKYLFRKEGQNVTLSCEQNLNHDAMYWYRQDPGQGLRLIYYSQIVNDFQKGDIAEGYSVSREKKESFPLTVTSAQKNPTAFYLCASSQGWTEAFFGQGTRLTVV.

V and J are TRBV6-5 and TRBJ2-1, with D uncertain. Germline lookup yields CDR1 MNHEY and CDR2 SVGAGI. The CDR3 runs to 15 residues. Trimming stripped 0 bases from V and 7 bases from J, with 13 bases between. CDR3: CASSYSKFSSNEQFF. The CDR3 coding sequence is TGTGCCAGCAGTTACTCGAAATTTAGCAGTAATGAGCAGTTCTTC.

The V and J genes are TRBV5-6 and TRBJ2-5; no clear D gene. The germline V gene has CDR1 SGHDT and CDR2 YYEEEE. The CDR3 has 14 residues. V lost 3 bases, J lost 2 bases, and 11 bases lay in between. The CDR3 is CASSSLLVQETQYF. CDR3 nucleotide sequence: TGTGCCAGCAGCTCACTTCTAGTTCAAGAGACCCAGTACTTC.

V and J are TRBV6-1 and TRBJ1-1; D not certain. This CDR3 is built from 14 residues. The germline V gene has CDR1 MNHNS and CDR2 SASEGT. The germline V and J ends were trimmed by 6 bases and 3 bases, with 14 bases remaining between them. The CDR3 nucleotides read TGTGCCAGCAGAGACCCGGGCGTCGACACTGAAGCTTTCTTT. Translation gives CASRDPGVDTEAFF.